The T cell receptor (beta chain) described here comes from a study of persistence of HIV-infected CD4 T cells. Whole-study context: Anti-CD3/anti-CD28 stimulation activated a higher proportion of cells than antigen stimulation, with lower memory fraction. Study conclusions and caveats: Degenerate expanded CDR3beta sequences were enriched among CMV- and Gag-responding cells. TCRbeta richness was lower in CMV- and Gag-responding cells than in anti-CD3/anti-CD28-responding cells.

Sequencing used immunoSEQ version 4 in survey mode. Genomic DNA was diluted to 10 ng/uL, up to 1 ug per sample. Sequencing was performed with immunoSEQ multiplex PCR; in TCRdb, only in-frame clones are kept and a portion is missing. Here the sample spans approximately 44,000 clones, roughly 90% being singletons. Anti-CD3/anti-CD28 beads served as a nonspecific positive control stimulus. CD4+ T cells upregulating both CD40 ligand and CD69 were sorted as responding cells. The CDR3 spans 13 residues. Losses at the gene ends were 8 bases for V and 8 bases for J; bases not matched to a gene: 5. CDR1 LNHNV and CDR2 YYDKDF come from the germline V gene (reference sequence). In regard to this clone: No antigen is known for it.

This TCR came from an adult man with HIV who was CMV-seropositive. This chain connects TRBV15 to TRBJ1-6, with 8 bases aligning to TRBD1. The material sequenced was CD4+ T cells sorted from PBMCs after roughly 20-hour stimulation, taken from a patient who received antiretroviral therapy. The CDR3 spells CATAGQGYSPLHF. CDR3 in DNA: TGTGCCACCGCTGGACAGGGTTATTCACCCCTCCACTTT.